In this sample, the clone carrying this T cell receptor (beta chain) turned up many times. This sample was included in a study of T cells in Graves' hyperthyroidism and ophthalmopathy. Germline assignment: CDR1 SGHRS and CDR2 YFSETQ. The V end was cut by 4 bases, the J end by 1 base, with 11 bases between. This CDR3 has 14 residues. Out of 8.5 to 10 ml of fresh peripheral blood came the PBMCs. Template material for amplifying TCR beta CDR3 regions consisted of RNA transcripts. First-round RT-PCR with HTBI primers amplified the TCR CDR3 region. Via MiXCR, TCRdb re-called the multiplex PCR reads, giving one row per CDR3 protein. This table holds 560,000 or so distinct CDR3 sequences, about 20% found once.

This TCR was recovered from a man between 40 and 49 years old with Graves' ophthalmopathy. Sequencing was performed on blood. This rearrangement joins TRBV5-1 to TRBJ1-1, with D possibly matching TRBD1 (5 bases). DNA of the CDR3: TGCGCCAGCAGCCCAGACAGCCCGAACACTGAAGCTTTCTTT. It encodes CASSPDSPNTEAFF.